Listed below are T cell receptor beta chains from one sample, sequenced in a study of cytomegalovirus exposure and HLA in healthy donors. Profiling relied on immunoSEQ multiplex PCR, and the TCRdb table lists in-frame clones only, not all of them. The listing contains some 200,000 clones. The sequencing sample was made of PBMCs. These receptors came from a man aged 25 to 40 in good health and CMV-seronegative. Both conserved end residues are part of each CDR3. The order of the fields is V gene, D gene, J gene, CDR3 DNA, CDR3 protein. D genes are given only for firm matches.

V gene: TRBV7-8; D gene: -; J gene: TRBJ1-1; CDR3 DNA: TGTGCCAGCAGCCCCAACAGAGACACTGAAGCTTTCTTT; CDR3 protein: CASSPNRDTEAFF
V gene: TRBV11-1; D gene: TRBD1; J gene: TRBJ1-2; CDR3 DNA: TGTGCCAGCAGCTTAAACGAGGGACAGGGTCATGGCTACACCTTC; CDR3 protein: CASSLNEGQGHGYTF
V gene: TRBV18; D gene: -; J gene: TRBJ2-5; CDR3 DNA: TGTGCCAGCTCACCACTACCGGGGGAGACCCAGTACTTC; CDR3 protein: CASSPLPGETQYF
V gene: TRBV2; D gene: -; J gene: TRBJ1-5; CDR3 DNA: TGTGCCAGCAGTGGACAGGCCCTGCATAGCAATCAGCCCCAGCATTTT; CDR3 protein: CASSGQALHSNQPQHF
V gene: TRBV19; D gene: -; J gene: TRBJ1-2; CDR3 DNA: TGTGCCAGTACCGATGGGGGGGACGGCTACACCTTC; CDR3 protein: CASTDGGDGYTF
V gene: TRBV4-1; D gene: -; J gene: TRBJ1-2; CDR3 DNA: TGCGCCAGCAGCCAGGGAGCGGATGGCTACACCTTC; CDR3 protein: CASSQGADGYTF
V gene: TRBV5-1; D gene: -; J gene: TRBJ1-5; CDR3 DNA: TGCGCCAGCAGCCCGGAGGGAGGGGAGTATCAGCCCCAGCATTTT; CDR3 protein: CASSPEGGEYQPQHF
V gene: TRBV9; D gene: -; J gene: TRBJ1-1; CDR3 DNA: TGTGCCAGCAGCGTAGACGGGAACACTGAAGCTTTCTTT; CDR3 protein: CASSVDGNTEAFF
V gene: TRBV27; D gene: -; J gene: TRBJ2-3; CDR3 DNA: TGTGCCAGTACTCCCCCCGCTCCCGGCACAGATACGCAGTATTTT; CDR3 protein: CASTPPAPGTDTQYF
V gene: TRBV2; D gene: -; J gene: TRBJ2-3; CDR3 DNA: TGTGCCAGCGTCGGCGGGGCAAGAAGCACAGATACGCAGTATTTT; CDR3 protein: CASVGGARSTDTQYF
V gene: TRBV15; D gene: -; J gene: TRBJ1-1; CDR3 DNA: TGTGCCACCAGCAGAGGAGGGCCCGCTGGCACTGAAGCTTTCTTT; CDR3 protein: CATSRGGPAGTEAFF
V gene: TRBV5-1; D gene: -; J gene: TRBJ2-7; CDR3 DNA: TGCGCCAGCAGCTTGGGTGTTTCTTCAGGGTCCTACGAGCAGTACTTC; CDR3 protein: CASSLGVSSGSYEQYF
V gene: TRBV7-6; D gene: -; J gene: TRBJ2-2; CDR3 DNA: TGTGCCAGCAGCAAATCGGACACCGGGGAGCTGTTTTTT; CDR3 protein: CASSKSDTGELFF
V gene: TRBV7-9; D gene: TRBD1; J gene: TRBJ2-7; CDR3 DNA: TGTGCCAGCAGCTTAGAGGGGGCAGTCTCCTACGAGCAGTACTTC; CDR3 protein: CASSLEGAVSYEQYF
V gene: TRBV7-9; D gene: TRBD1; J gene: TRBJ1-2; CDR3 DNA: TGTGCCAGCAGCCCTGACAGGGTCCACACCTTC; CDR3 protein: CASSPDRVHTF
V gene: TRBV19; D gene: -; J gene: TRBJ2-2; CDR3 DNA: TGTGCCAGTAGAGGGGATACCGGGGAGCTGTTTTTT; CDR3 protein: CASRGDTGELFF
V gene: TRBV10-3; D gene: -; J gene: TRBJ1-5; CDR3 DNA: TGTGCCATCAGTGATCCCGGTCGGCCCCAGCATTTT; CDR3 protein: CAISDPGRPQHF
V gene: TRBV7-6; D gene: -; J gene: TRBJ1-5; CDR3 DNA: TGTGCCAGCAGCTTAGAGGCGTGGGCCAGGGGACCCAATCAGCCCCAGCATTTT; CDR3 protein: CASSLEAWARGPNQPQHF
V gene: TRBV10-1; D gene: -; J gene: TRBJ2-3; CDR3 DNA: TGCGCCAGCAGTACTGACTATCCAGATACGCAGTATTTT; CDR3 protein: CASSTDYPDTQYF
V gene: TRBV19; D gene: TRBD1; J gene: TRBJ1-2; CDR3 DNA: TGTGCCAGTAGTATACAGGGGGCGCAGGGTAACTATGGCTACACCTTC; CDR3 protein: CASSIQGAQGNYGYTF
V gene: TRBV7-2; D gene: -; J gene: TRBJ2-7; CDR3 DNA: TGTGCCAGCAGTCCGAATTCCGGAGGGTCCACTGCGAACGAGCAGTACTTC; CDR3 protein: CASSPNSGGSTANEQYF
V gene: TRBV6-6; D gene: TRBD1; J gene: TRBJ1-1; CDR3 DNA: TGTGCCAGCAGCAATACAGGGGGCGGAGCTTTCTTT; CDR3 protein: CASSNTGGGAFF
V gene: TRBV25-1; D gene: -; J gene: TRBJ1-4; CDR3 DNA: TGTGCCAGCAGTGTACGTTCTGGACAGAATGAAAAACTGTTTTTT; CDR3 protein: CASSVRSGQNEKLFF
V gene: TRBV19; D gene: -; J gene: TRBJ2-7; CDR3 DNA: TGTGCCAGTAGTATGAGTGCCGGAGCCTACGAGCAGTACTTC; CDR3 protein: CASSMSAGAYEQYF